One and the same sample provided the 20 T cell receptor beta chains below, sequenced in a study of shared clonotypes between healthy human individuals. Libraries were prepared by immunoSEQ multiplex PCR; TCRdb keeps only in-frame clonotypes and omits some of them. The table has approximately 2.5 million clones, 90% to 95% seen once. Specimen: naive CD4+ T cells sorted from blood. Subset here: CD45RA+ positively selected. The receptors were sampled from a young man in good health.

The chain uses TRBV10-3 and TRBJ1-1; the D gene is possibly TRBD1 (6 bases). Between the trimmed V and J ends, which lost 10 bases and 4 bases, there was a span of 19 bases. The germline gives CDR1 ENHRY, CDR2 SYGVKD. CDR3 length: 14 amino acids. The CDR3 sequence is CASTLGQGTTEAFF. Written as DNA, the CDR3 is TGTGCCAGCACCCTAGGCCAGGGGACCACTGAAGCTTTCTTT.

The rearrangement uses TRBV6-6 and TRBJ2-7; the D gene is possibly TRBD2 (5 bases). Germline assignment: CDR1 MNHNY and CDR2 SVGAGI (reference sequence). This CDR3 is built from 15 residues. Trimming left V 7 bases short and J 0 bases short, with 16 bases between. The CDR3 DNA sequence: TGTGCCAGCAAGCCGAGAGGGCCGTTCTCCTACGAGCAGTACTTC. It yields the protein CASKPRGPFSYEQYF.

V usage is TRBV6-5 and J usage is TRBJ1-5; D ambiguous. Germline-derived CDR1 and CDR2 are MNHEY and SVGAGI. The CDR3 spans 12 residues. V was cut by 1 base and J by 3 bases, with 1 base left in between. Here the CDR3 DNA reads TGTGCCAGCAGTTACTACAATCAGCCCCAGCATTTT. It specifies CASSYYNQPQHF.

This chain joins TRBV28 and TRBJ2-7; D not resolved. This CDR3 is built from 11 residues. V lost 6 bases and J lost 6, with 9 bases in between. Germline loops: CDR1 MDHEN, CDR2 SYDVKM. The CDR3 sequence is CASSRALEQYF. DNA of the CDR3: TGTGCCAGCAGCAGAGCACTCGAGCAGTACTTC.

The chain is built from TRBV27 and TRBJ2-3; possibly TRBD1 for D (6 bases). Germline CDR1 is MNHEY and CDR2 is SMNVEV (reference sequence). This CDR3 comprises 17 residues. Trimming cost V 1 base and J 0 bases, with 14 bases left between them. CDR3 coding DNA: TGTGCCAGCAGTTTATTGGGTGGACAGAAAAGCACAGATACGCAGTATTTT. Protein sequence: CASSLLGGQKSTDTQYF.

V is TRBV19 and J is TRBJ1-1, with unresolved D. V was cut by 5 bases and J by 1 base, with 11 bases left in between. The CDR3 sequence is 14 residues long. CDR1 is LNHDA, CDR2 SQIVND, per germline (reference sequence). The CDR3 reads CASSSRGSNTEAFF. In DNA form, the CDR3 reads TGTGCCAGTAGTTCCCGCGGCTCGAACACTGAAGCTTTCTTT.

The rearrangement uses TRBV29-1 and TRBJ2-2; D unclear. This CDR3 is 13 amino acids long. Trimming took off 7 bases at V and 4 bases at J, with 13 bases between the two ends. Germline CDR1 is SQVTM and CDR2 is ANQGSEA. DNA of the CDR3: TGCAGCGCGTCAGTTGCCCTCACCGGGGAGCTGTTTTTT. It codes for CSASVALTGELFF.

This clone appeared a few times. The CDR3 sequence is CASSVGQGDNQPQHF. DNA for the CDR3: TGTGCCAGCAGCGTCGGACAGGGAGACAATCAGCCCCAGCATTTT. J is TRBJ1-5 and V is TRBV7-9; TRBD1 matches 8 bases. Germline V gene lookup returns CDR1 SEHNR and CDR2 FQNEAQ (reference sequence). The CDR3 covers 15 residues. Unmatched junction bases numbered 6, after V lost 5 bases and J lost 3 bases.

The genes are TRBV23-1 and TRBJ2-2, with 10 bases matching TRBD2. TRBV23-1 counts as an open reading frame of uncertain function. The ends lost 0 bases at V and 5 bases at J; junction bases unmatched: 12. This CDR3 region has 19 residues. The CDR3 coding sequence is TGCGCCAGCAGTCAATCTAGTACTCCTAGCGGGAGAGGTACCGGGGAGCTGTTTTTT. Residues: CASSQSSTPSGRGTGELFF.

There are a few counts of this clone. The V gene is TRBV10-1, the J gene TRBJ1-2; D is uncertain. The V end was cut by 6 bases, the J end by 2 bases, with 10 bases between. Per germline, CDR1 WNHNN and CDR2 SYGVQD (reference sequence). The CDR3 is 13 amino acids. In nucleotides, the CDR3 is TGCGCCAGCAGCGCCGGTCTAAACTATGGCTACACCTTC. It encodes CASSAGLNYGYTF.

The chain couples TRBV20-1 to TRBJ1-1; 8 bases map to TRBD1. The CDR3 is 10 amino acids. Unmatched junction bases numbered 3, after V lost 4 bases and J lost 11 bases. Germline V lookup: CDR1 DFQATT, CDR2 SNEGSKA (reference sequence). The DNA of the CDR3 is TGCAGTGCTAATGACAGGGGTGCTTTCTTT. This gives the protein CSANDRGAFF.

The chain uses TRBV5-1 and TRBJ2-1; tentative D call: TRBD1 (5 bases). The CDR3 is 15 amino acids. Trimming shortened V by 0 bases and J by 6 bases, and 13 bases separated the two germline ends. The germline V gene has CDR1 SGHRS and CDR2 YFSETQ. CDR3 DNA sequence: TGCGCCAGCAGCTTGGCGGACACGCATCGCAATGAGCAGTTCTTC. It encodes CASSLADTHRNEQFF.

The genes are TRBV30 and TRBJ1-3; 8 positions match TRBD1. The CDR3 has 16 residues. In germline, CDR1 is GTSNPN, CDR2 SVGIG (reference sequence). J gave up 3 bases and V 5 bases, and 12 bases lay outside the gene matches. The CDR3 loop is CAWGRRQGALGNTIYF. CDR3 in DNA: TGTGCCTGGGGAAGAAGGCAGGGGGCGCTTGGAAACACCATATATTTT.

The V gene is TRBV5-1, the J gene TRBJ2-1; D uncertain. The length of the CDR3 is 11 residues. V was clipped by 2 bases and J by 10 bases, with 7 bases between them. Germline V gene sequence: CDR1 SGHRS, CDR2 YFSETQ. The CDR3 nucleotides are TGCGCCAGCAGCTTTCTACAGGAGCAGTTCTTC. Translated, it gives CASSFLQEQFF.

V usage is TRBV7-2 and J usage is TRBJ2-1; a weak D match, TRBD1 (6 bases). Germline V CDR1 and CDR2: SGHTA, FQGNSA. Trimming left V 4 bases short and J 8 bases short, with 18 bases between. This CDR3 has 15 residues. CDR3: CASSSTRGQKDEQFF. The CDR3 nucleotides are TGTGCCAGCAGCTCCACCCGCGGACAGAAGGATGAGCAGTTCTTC.

This rearrangement joins TRBV2 to TRBJ2-3; D perhaps matches TRBD2 (6 bases). Germline loops: CDR1 SNHLY, CDR2 FYNNEI. The CDR3 runs to 14 residues. Trimming left V 5 bases short and J 4 bases short, with 13 bases between. The CDR3 DNA reads TGTGCCAGCAGTATCACGGGAGACTCAGATACGCAGTATTTT. Protein sequence: CASSITGDSDTQYF.

The genes are TRBV5-1 and TRBJ1-2; TRBD1 aligns across 10 bases. CDR3 length equals 16 residues. Looked up from germline, CDR1 is SGHRS and CDR2 is YFSETQ. With 4 bases clipped from V and 2 bases from J, the junction kept 8 bases outside the gene matches. DNA for the CDR3: TGCGCCAGCAGCCGGACCGGACAGGGGGTAAACTATGGCTACACCTTC. This encodes CASSRTGQGVNYGYTF.

The chain links TRBV7-8 to TRBJ1-2; 7 nucleotides agree with TRBD1. The CDR3 is 14 residues long. Germline CDR1 reads SGHVS; CDR2 reads FQNEAQ. The V gene end was trimmed by 5 bases and the J gene end by 5 bases; junction bases not matched to a gene: 8. The CDR3 DNA sequence: TGTGCCAGCAGCCTATTACAGGGGAAGTATGGCTACACCTTC. Encoded protein: CASSLLQGKYGYTF.

The sample holds one count of this clone. The sample has other DNA sequences that encode this CDR3 too. The genes are TRBV27 and TRBJ1-4, with D perhaps matching TRBD1 (5 bases). The V and J ends lost 4 bases and 3 bases respectively, with 9 bases between them. This CDR3 is 14 amino acids long. CDR1 and CDR2 (germline): MNHEY, SMNVEV (reference sequence). The CDR3 loop is CASSSGRPNEKLFF. CDR3 nucleotide sequence: TGTGCCAGCAGTTCAGGGAGACCTAATGAAAAACTGTTTTTT.

This clone has just a few counts. The chain combines TRBV11-2 with TRBJ1-4; D unclear. The CDR3 extends over 13 amino acids. V lost 2 bases to trimming and J lost 8 bases, with 9 bases between them. Germline V CDR1 and CDR2: SGHAT, FQNNGV. This CDR3 is CASSLQLGEKLFF. DNA for the CDR3: TGTGCCAGCAGCTTACAGCTGGGAGAAAAACTGTTTTTT.